This entry lists 21 T cell receptor beta chains sequenced from one sample in a study of blood T cell repertoires in COVID-19. Profiling relied on immunoSEQ multiplex PCR, and the TCRdb table lists in-frame clones only, not all of them. In the table there are about 38,000 clones, roughly 70% of which are singletons. Sequencing input: peripheral blood. The receptors were gathered from a man aged 65 to 79 with COVID-19, enrolled during active disease.

This chain uses TRBV6-5 with TRBJ1-5; TRBD1 might be the D (5 bases). The germline V gene has CDR1 MNHEY and CDR2 SVGAGI. Deletions cut 7 bases from V and 2 bases from J, with 12 bases between. The CDR3 is 14 residues long. The CDR3 loop is CASTPGGGNQPQHF. CDR3 in DNA: TGTGCCAGCACACCCGGGGGGGGCAATCAGCCCCAGCATTTT.

This clone was detected only a few times. The genes are TRBV5-1 and TRBJ2-7, with a possible D match to TRBD1 (6 bases). The CDR3 totals 12 residues. V was clipped by 4 bases and J by 3 bases, with 8 bases between them. Germline assignment: CDR1 SGHRS and CDR2 YFSETQ. CDR3 nucleotide sequence: TGCGCCAGCAGCGCGGACAGCTACGAGCAGTACTTC. It translates to CASSADSYEQYF.

The chain recombines TRBV10-3 with TRBJ1-4, with a possible D match to TRBD1 (5 bases). The CDR3 is made up of 13 amino acids. With 5 bases removed from V and 8 bases from J, the gap between germline ends came to 12 bases. From germline, CDR1 is ENHRY and CDR2 SYGVKD. CDR3 DNA sequence: TGTGCCATCAGTTGGGGCGATAAGGAAAAACTGTTTTTT. Protein product: CAISWGDKEKLFF.

The V gene is TRBV12-3 or TRBV12-4, the J gene TRBJ2-5; D remains ambiguous. Trimming removed 3 bases at V and 7 bases at J, with 9 bases between. CDR3 length equals 12 residues. The CDR3 spells CASSLILGTQYF. The DNA of the CDR3 is TGTGCCAGCAGTTTGATCCTAGGGACCCAGTACTTC.

This clone has more than one count but fewer than ten. The genes are TRBV10-1 and TRBJ2-3, with 12 bases lining up with TRBD2. This CDR3 is built from 18 residues. Germline CDR1 reads WNHNN; CDR2 reads SYGVQD (reference sequence). Trimming at V came to 4 bases and at J to 5 bases, leaving 13 bases not matched to a gene. The CDR3 nucleotides read TGCGCCAGCAGTGGGAGCCCCAGCAAGACTAGCGGGAGAGATACGCAGTATTTT. Its protein product is CASSGSPSKTSGRDTQYF.

This chain uses TRBV9 with TRBJ2-1; 8 nucleotides match TRBD1. Germline V gene lookup returns CDR1 SGDLS and CDR2 YYNGEE. The CDR3 is 16 amino acids. Trimming removed 0 bases from V and 11 bases from J; junction bases left unmatched: 13. The CDR3 reads CASSVALRTGLQQQFF. CDR3 coding DNA: TGTGCCAGCAGCGTAGCTCTCAGGACAGGGCTACAACAGCAGTTCTTC.

This chain uses TRBV29-1 with TRBJ2-7; D uncertain. There are 11 residues in the CDR3. Between the trimmed V and J ends, which lost 3 bases and 3 bases, there was a span of 6 bases. Germline V gene sequence: CDR1 SQVTM, CDR2 ANQGSEA. Here the CDR3 DNA reads TGCAGCGTTGATTTCGGCTACGAGCAGTACTTC. It specifies CSVDFGYEQYF.

Comments on this clone: Germline is not matched at one junction end, which may reflect a read error. The V and J genes are TRBV20-1 and TRBJ2-1; 12 nucleotides align to TRBD2. There are 14 residues in the CDR3. Germline V lookup: CDR1 DFQATT, CDR2 SNEGSKA (reference sequence). The CDR3 sequence is CSASPGASGGGVVF. CDR3 in DNA: TGCAGTGCTAGTCCCGGGGCTAGCGGGGGGGGCGTGGTCTTC.

This clone appeared a single time. The chain employs TRBV7-2 and TRBJ2-6; TRBD2 aligns across 9 bases. The CDR3 is 19 residues long. Germline CDR1 SGHTA, CDR2 FQGNSA. With 5 bases clipped from V and 0 bases from J, the junction kept 11 bases outside the gene matches. CDR3 sequence reads: CASSGTGTSFFSGANVLTF. The CDR3 DNA is TGTGCCAGCAGCGGAACCGGGACTAGCTTCTTCTCTGGGGCCAACGTCCTGACTTTC. The whole variable domain, filled in from reference TRBV7-2 and TRBJ2-6, reads GAGVSQSPSNKVTEKGKDVELRCDPISGHTALYWYRQSLGQGLEFLIYFQGNSAPDKSGLPSDRFSAERTGGSVSTLTIQRTQQEDSAVYLCASSGTGTSFFSGANVLTFGAGSRLTVL.

Worth noting for this clone: Other nucleotide sequences from this sample produce the same CDR3. The rearrangement links TRBV6-5 to TRBJ1-5; possibly TRBD1 for D (6 bases). The germline V gene has CDR1 MNHEY and CDR2 SVGAGI. CDR3 length: 15 residues. The ends were cut back, 0 bases at V and 2 bases at J, with 8 bases in the middle. DNA of the CDR3: TGTGCCAGCAGTTACTCGCACAGGGGCAATCAGCCCCAGCATTTT. Translated: CASSYSHRGNQPQHF.

The chain employs TRBV5-4 and TRBJ1-1; D unclear. From germline, CDR1 is SGHNT and CDR2 YYREEE (reference sequence). The CDR3 runs 12 residues. V lost 4 bases, J lost 7 bases, and 11 bases lay in between. The CDR3 DNA reads as TGTGCCAGCAGCCCAGGTTCGCATGAAGCTTTCTTT. Its translation: CASSPGSHEAFF.

This clone was seen only a few times. The V gene is TRBV4-1, the J gene TRBJ1-5, with 7 positions matching TRBD1. Germline V gene lookup returns CDR1 MGHRA and CDR2 YSYEKL. This CDR3 is 16 amino acids long. The junction had 6 bases not matched to a gene; V was cut back by 3 bases and J by 1 base. CDR3 sequence (DNA): TGCGCCAGCAGCCAGTTACAGGGGAAAAGCAATCAGCCCCAGCATTTT. Amino acids: CASSQLQGKSNQPQHF.

The chain employs TRBV23-1 and TRBJ1-3, with D unclear. TRBV23-1 belongs to the ORF category, with a function that is uncertain. The length of the CDR3 is 11 residues. V shed 10 bases and J shed 3 bases, with 7 bases lying between them. CDR3 nucleotides: TGCGCCAACCGGGGTGGAAACACCATATATTTT. It specifies CANRGGNTIYF.

This rearrangement joins TRBV20-1 to TRBJ2-1; 10 bases are a match to TRBD2. The length of the CDR3 is 17 residues. With 5 bases clipped from V and 2 bases from J, the junction kept 12 bases outside the gene matches. Germline CDR1 reads DFQATT; CDR2 reads SNEGSKA (reference sequence). CDR3 in amino acids: CSARGPGLARTYNEQFF. As DNA, the CDR3 is TGCAGTGCTCGTGGGCCGGGACTAGCGAGGACCTACAATGAGCAGTTCTTC.

The chain carries TRBV24-1 and TRBJ2-1; 9 nucleotides match TRBD1. After removal of 1 base from V and 7 bases from J, the junction contained 4 bases not matched to a gene. The CDR3 consists of 15 residues. Germline values: CDR1 KGHDR, CDR2 SFDVKD. This CDR3 is CATSDLGTGRNEQFF. Written as DNA, the CDR3 is TGTGCCACCAGTGATTTAGGGACAGGGAGGAATGAGCAGTTCTTC.

The chain couples TRBV2 to TRBJ1-4; 9 nucleotides line up with TRBD1. After removal of 5 bases from V and 7 bases from J, the junction contained 8 bases not matched to a gene. CDR3 length equals 15 residues. Germline V lookup: CDR1 SNHLY, CDR2 FYNNEI. The CDR3 nucleotides read TGTGCCAGCAGTACCCCCGGGACAGGGACTGAAAAACTGTTTTTT. Encoded protein: CASSTPGTGTEKLFF.

The J gene is TRBJ2-2, the V gene TRBV12-5; the D gene is possibly TRBD1 (6 bases). Germline lookup yields CDR1 LGHNT and CDR2 FRNRAP. Trimming pared 0 bases from V and 1 base from J, leaving 6 bases between. This CDR3 has 15 amino acids. DNA of the CDR3: TGTGCTAGTGGTTTGGTACAGGGGAACACCGGGGAGCTGTTTTTT. Encoded protein: CASGLVQGNTGELFF.

The chain couples TRBV20-1 to TRBJ2-7, with D perhaps TRBD1 (5 bases). V was clipped by 3 bases and J by 0 bases, with 9 bases between them. Looked up from germline, CDR1 is DFQATT and CDR2 is SNEGSKA (reference sequence). The CDR3 extends over 13 amino acids. The CDR3 DNA follows: TGCAGTGCTAGTTACAGGTACTCCTACGAGCAGTACTTC. It codes for CSASYRYSYEQYF.

The chain couples TRBV7-2 to TRBJ1-6; 8 bases match TRBD1. CDR1 and CDR2 from the germline V gene are SGHTA and FQGNSA. V lost 5 bases to trimming and J lost 11 bases; unmatched junction nucleotides: 8. CDR3 length: 14 amino acids. Here the CDR3 DNA reads TGTGCCAGCAGCCTTGACAGGGGTTATGCACCCCTCCACTTT. Its translation is CASSLDRGYAPLHF.

The chain recombines TRBV7-2 with TRBJ2-2; 9 positions agree with TRBD1. The CDR3 consists of 16 residues. Germline V gives CDR1 SGHTA, CDR2 FQGNSA. With 2 bases clipped from V and 4 bases from J, the junction kept 5 bases outside the gene matches. The chain's CDR3 is CASSLMTGGSTGELFF. CDR3 nucleotide sequence: TGTGCCAGCAGCTTAATGACAGGGGGTTCCACCGGGGAGCTGTTTTTT.

The V call is TRBV6-5, the J call TRBJ2-3; tentatively, D is TRBD2 (5 bases). The CDR3 sequence is 14 residues long. The germline CDR1 and CDR2 sequences are MNHEY and SVGAGI. The germline V and J ends were trimmed by 7 bases and 6 bases, with 17 bases remaining between them. The CDR3 DNA reads TGTGCCAGCACCCTACGGGCGGGCGCTGATACGCAGTATTTT. This encodes CASTLRAGADTQYF.